The source of this TCR beta chain is a study of CD8 T cells in ankylosing spondylitis. Generation of TCR beta libraries employed quantitative 5'-RACE incorporating molecular barcodes. In TCRdb, the 5' RACE reads were re-called with MiXCR into one record per CDR3 protein. Seen here are hundreds of thousands of distinct CDR3 sequences, over 9.5% observed once, and the top ten hold about 0.49%. This clonotype came up a few times. Its matching antigen is unknown. Germline CDR1 DFQATT, CDR2 SNEGSKA (reference sequence). The CDR3 is made up of 13 amino acids. J gave up 5 bases and V 6 bases, and 7 bases lay outside the gene matches. Study-wide results and caveats: Disease-linked clones reportedly showed significant enrichment in matched ankylosing spondylitis synovial fluid. About 8 highly homologous variants made up a TCR beta motif, and this motif appeared characteristic of ankylosing spondylitis blood.

Sequencing input: blood, either unsorted or a sorted T cell fraction (not recorded which). The chain links TRBV20-1 to TRBJ1-5, with TRBD1 identical over 7 bases. This clonotype was obtained from a male donor with ankylosing spondylitis. DNA for the CDR3: TGCAGTGCCAGGTCTACAGGGGATCAGCCCCAGCATTTT. Protein product: CSARSTGDQPQHF.